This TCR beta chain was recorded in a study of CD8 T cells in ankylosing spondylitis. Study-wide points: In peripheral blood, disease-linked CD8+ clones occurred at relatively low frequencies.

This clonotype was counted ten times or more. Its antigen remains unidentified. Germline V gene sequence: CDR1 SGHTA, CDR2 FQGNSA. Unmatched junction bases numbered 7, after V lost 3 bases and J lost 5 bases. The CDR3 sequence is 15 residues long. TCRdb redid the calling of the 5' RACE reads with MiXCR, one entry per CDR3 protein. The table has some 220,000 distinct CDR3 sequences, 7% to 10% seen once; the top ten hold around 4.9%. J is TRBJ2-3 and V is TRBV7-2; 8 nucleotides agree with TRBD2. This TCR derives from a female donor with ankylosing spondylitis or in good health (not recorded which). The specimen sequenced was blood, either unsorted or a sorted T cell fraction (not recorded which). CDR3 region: CASSLRLAREDTQYF. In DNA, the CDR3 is TGTGCCAGCAGCTTGCGACTAGCGAGGGAAGATACGCAGTATTTT.